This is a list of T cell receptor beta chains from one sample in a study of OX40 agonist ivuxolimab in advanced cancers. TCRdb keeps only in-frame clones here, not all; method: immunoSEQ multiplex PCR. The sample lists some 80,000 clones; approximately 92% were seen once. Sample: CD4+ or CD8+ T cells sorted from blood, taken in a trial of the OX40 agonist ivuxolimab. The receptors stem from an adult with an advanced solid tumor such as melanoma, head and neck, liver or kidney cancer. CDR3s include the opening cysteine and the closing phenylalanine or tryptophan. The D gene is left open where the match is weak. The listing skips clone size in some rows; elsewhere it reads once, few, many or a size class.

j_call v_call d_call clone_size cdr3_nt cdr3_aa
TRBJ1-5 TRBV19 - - TGTGCCAGTACCGGACAGATGAATCAGCCCCAGCATTTT CASTGQMNQPQHF
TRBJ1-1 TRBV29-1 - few TGCAGCGTCGCCACCCAAAGGGGTAAACGCGGGAACACTGAAGCTTTCTTT CSVATQRGKRGNTEAFF
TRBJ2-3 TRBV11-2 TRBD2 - TGTGCCAGCAGCTACACTAGCGGAGTAATCACAGATACGCAGTATTTT CASSYTSGVITDTQYF
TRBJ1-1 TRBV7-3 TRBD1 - TGTGCCAGCAGGCCGGACAGGCTGAACACTGAAGCTTTCTTT CASRPDRLNTEAFF
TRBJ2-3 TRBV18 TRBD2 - TGTGCCAGCTCACCACGACTAGCGGAGAGGAGCACAGATACGCAGTATTTT CASSPRLAERSTDTQYF
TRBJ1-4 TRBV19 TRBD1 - TGTGCCAGCTCGGACAGGCCTAATGAAAAACTGTTTTTT CASSDRPNEKLFF
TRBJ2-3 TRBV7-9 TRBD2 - TGTGCCAGCAGCCTCAGCGGGGCCACAGATACGCAGTATTTT CASSLSGATDTQYF
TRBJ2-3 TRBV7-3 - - TGTGCCAGCAGCCCCACCGGGGGCCCCCTCACAGATACGCAGTATTTT CASSPTGGPLTDTQYF
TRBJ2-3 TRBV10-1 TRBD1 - TGCGCCAGCAGTTCCACAGGGGGCACAGATACGCAGTATTTT CASSSTGGTDTQYF
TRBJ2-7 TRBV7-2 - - TGTGCCAGCAGCGCCAGCTACGAGCAGTACTTC CASSASYEQYF
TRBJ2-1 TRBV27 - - TGTGCCAGCAGTTTTTCTGGACAGATTTACAATGAGCAGTTCTTC CASSFSGQIYNEQFF
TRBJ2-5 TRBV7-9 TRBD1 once TGTGCCAGCAGCTTAGTCAGGGGGGAGACCCAGTACTTC CASSLVRGETQYF
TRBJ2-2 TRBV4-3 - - TGCGCCAGCAGCCGGCGGACGGAGACTACCGGGGAGCTGTTTTTT CASSRRTETTGELFF
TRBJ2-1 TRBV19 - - TGTGCCAGTAGTACTGCCAGCGAGACCCCTAGAAATGAGCAGTTCTTC CASSTASETPRNEQFF
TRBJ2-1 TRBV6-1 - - TGTGCCAGCAAGGAGGGAGGCTCCTACAATGAGCAGTTCTTC CASKEGGSYNEQFF
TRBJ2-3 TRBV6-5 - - TGTGCCAGCAGTTACGATCGATATGTCGATACGCAGTATTTT CASSYDRYVDTQYF
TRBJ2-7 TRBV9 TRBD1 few TGTGCCAGCAGCGGACCCGACTCGGGAGTGGACAGGGGACACGAGCAGTACTTC CASSGPDSGVDRGHEQYF
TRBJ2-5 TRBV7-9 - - TGTGCCAGCAGTCAGTCGGGGATAGAGACCCAGTACTTC CASSQSGIETQYF
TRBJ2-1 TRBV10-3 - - TGTGCCATCAGTGAGACGCTACCTACACAAGGCAATGAGCAGTTCTTC CAISETLPTQGNEQFF
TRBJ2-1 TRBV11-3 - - TGTGCCAGCAGCAAAAGGGGGGACATAATTTACAATGAGCAGTTCTTC CASSKRGDIIYNEQFF
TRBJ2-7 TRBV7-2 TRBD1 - TGTGCCAGCAGCTTGCGACCGGGACAGGGGGGCCATTACGAGCAGTACTTC CASSLRPGQGGHYEQYF
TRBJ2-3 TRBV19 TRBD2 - TGTGCCAGTAGTCCTAGCGGGAGGGGATCAGATACGCAGTATTTT CASSPSGRGSDTQYF
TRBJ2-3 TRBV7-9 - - TGTGCCAGCAGCTCGGGACTTCTTATGGCAGATACGCAGTATTTT CASSSGLLMADTQYF
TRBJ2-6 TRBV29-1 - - TGCAGCGTTGTTTTGAGCTCTGGGGCCAACGTCCTGACTTTC CSVVLSSGANVLTF
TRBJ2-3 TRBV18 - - TGTGCCAGCTCACTTTGGCAGGATGGCACAGATACGCAGTATTTT CASSLWQDGTDTQYF
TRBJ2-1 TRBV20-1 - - TGCAGTGCTAGAGCGGGGGTTGAGCAGTTCTTC CSARAGVEQFF
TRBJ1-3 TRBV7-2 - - TGTGCCAGCAGCCTTAATCAAGGGGGCTCTGGAAACACCATATATTTT CASSLNQGGSGNTIYF
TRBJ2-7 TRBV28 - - TGCGCCACTAAAGGGGGAACTAACACCTACGAGCAGTACTTC CATKGGTNTYEQYF
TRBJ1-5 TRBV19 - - TGTGCCAGTAGTGGGATAAATCAGCCCCAGCATTTT CASSGINQPQHF
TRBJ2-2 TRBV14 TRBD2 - TGTGCCAGCAGCCAAGGGTGGACTAGCGGCACCGGGGAGCTGTTTTTT CASSQGWTSGTGELFF
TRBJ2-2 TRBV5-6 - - TGTGCCAGCAGGCCTAGGTCTAACACCGGGGAGCTGTTTTTT CASRPRSNTGELFF
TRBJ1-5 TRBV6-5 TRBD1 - TGTGCCAGCAGTTCCAGACAGGGGCTTGAGCCCCAGCATTTT CASSSRQGLEPQHF
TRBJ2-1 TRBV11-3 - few TGTGCCAGCAGTGTCGGGGGACCGGGACTGGCCGGGGGCAATGAGCAGTTCTTC CASSVGGPGLAGGNEQFF
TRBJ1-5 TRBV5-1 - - TGCGCCAGCAGCTTGGACGGTACCCGTCAGCCCCAGCATTTT CASSLDGTRQPQHF
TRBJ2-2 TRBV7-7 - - TGTGCTAGCAGCCCCCGCGGTGACAGTAACACCGGGGAGCTGTTTTTT CASSPRGDSNTGELFF
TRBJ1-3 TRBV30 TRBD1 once TGTGCCTGGAGTCGTCGGACAGGGACGGGAAACACCATATATTTT CAWSRRTGTGNTIYF
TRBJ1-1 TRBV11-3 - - TGTGCCAGCAGCTTAGCGGGCACTGAAGCTTTCTTT CASSLAGTEAFF
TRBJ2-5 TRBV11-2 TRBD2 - TGTGCCAGCAGCATCGGGACTAGCGGGAGGCCATGGGAGACCCAGTACTTC CASSIGTSGRPWETQYF
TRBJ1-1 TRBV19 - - TGTGCCAGTAGTATGGGTGCGTTGAACACTGAAGCTTTCTTT CASSMGALNTEAFF
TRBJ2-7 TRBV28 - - TGTGCCAGCACCCGCGGCAGAAGCATCGAGCAGTACTTC CASTRGRSIEQYF
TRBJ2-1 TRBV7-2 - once TGTGCCAGCAGCTTAGCGAGGGGGGCAAGTCTTTACAGTGGTAATGAGCAGTTCTTC CASSLARGASLYSGNEQFF
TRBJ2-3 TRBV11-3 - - TGTGCCAGCAGCTTAGGGGGGAGTACAGATACGCAGTATTTT CASSLGGSTDTQYF
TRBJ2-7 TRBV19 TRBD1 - TGTGCCAGTAGTATCCCGGGACAGGGAATCTACGAGCAGTACTTC CASSIPGQGIYEQYF
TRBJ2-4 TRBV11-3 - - TGTGCCAGCAGCTTAGCCACAGGGAGGGACATTCAGTACTTC CASSLATGRDIQYF
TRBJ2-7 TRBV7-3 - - TGTGCCAGCAGCTCTTCCGGGACAAGAGGACGCGAGCAGTACTTC CASSSSGTRGREQYF
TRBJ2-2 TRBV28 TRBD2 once TGTGCCAGCAGTTCCCAGACTAGCGGGACAGAATTGAACACCGGGGAGCTGTTTTTT CASSSQTSGTELNTGELFF
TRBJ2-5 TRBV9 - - TGTGCCAGCAGCGTCAGGGCCGTCGGAGAGACCCAGTACTTC CASSVRAVGETQYF
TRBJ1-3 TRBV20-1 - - TGCAGTGCTCGTAGCGGAAACACCATATATTTT CSARSGNTIYF
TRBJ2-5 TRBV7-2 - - TGTGCCAGCAGCCCCCAGGGGCCTTTGGGGGAGACCCAGTACTTC CASSPQGPLGETQYF
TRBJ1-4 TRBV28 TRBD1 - TGTGCCAGCAGTGAAAGGGACAGGGGGCGTGAAAAACTGTTTTTT CASSERDRGREKLFF
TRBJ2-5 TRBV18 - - TGTGCCAGCTCACCACAAGAGACCCAGTACTTC CASSPQETQYF
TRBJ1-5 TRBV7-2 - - TGTGCCAGCAGGGCAGCGTCAGGTTCCAATCAGCCCCAGCATTTT CASRAASGSNQPQHF
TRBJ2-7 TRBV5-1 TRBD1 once TGCGCCAGCAGCCTGAACAGGGGCTCCTACGAGCAGTACTTC CASSLNRGSYEQYF
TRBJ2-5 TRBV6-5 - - TGTGCCAGCAGGTTATCAGTTTCCTGGAGTGAGACCCAGTACTTC CASRLSVSWSETQYF
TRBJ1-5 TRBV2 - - TGTGCCAGCACTGAAGGTAGGGGGCCCCAGCATTTT CASTEGRGPQHF
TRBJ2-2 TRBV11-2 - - TGTGCCAGCAGCTTAGGTCCGAACACCGGGGAGCTGTTTTTT CASSLGPNTGELFF
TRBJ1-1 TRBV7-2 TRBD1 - TGTGCCAGCAGCTTAGAGGGGCAGGGGGGAGCTTTCTTT CASSLEGQGGAFF
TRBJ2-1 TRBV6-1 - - TGTGCCAGCAGTCGAGGATCCTACAATGAGCAGTTCTTC CASSRGSYNEQFF
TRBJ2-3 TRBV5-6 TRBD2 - TGTGCCAGCAGGGAGGCCGGGGGGAGCACAGATACGCAGTATTTT CASREAGGSTDTQYF
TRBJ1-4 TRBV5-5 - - TGTGCCAGCAGCTTACCGGGGGGTGGTGAAAAACTGTTTTTT CASSLPGGGEKLFF